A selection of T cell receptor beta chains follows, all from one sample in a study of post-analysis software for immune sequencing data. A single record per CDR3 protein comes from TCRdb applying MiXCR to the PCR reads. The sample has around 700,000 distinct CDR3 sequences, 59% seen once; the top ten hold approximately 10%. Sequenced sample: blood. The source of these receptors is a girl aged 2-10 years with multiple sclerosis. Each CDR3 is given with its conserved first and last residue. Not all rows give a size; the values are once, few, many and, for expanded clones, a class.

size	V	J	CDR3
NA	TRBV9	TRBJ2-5	CASSPQGVGPTRKRTQYF
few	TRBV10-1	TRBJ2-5	CASSRSNSGRAEETQYF
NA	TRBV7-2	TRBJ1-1	CASSFTDSGTEAFF
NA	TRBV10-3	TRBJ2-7	CAIRGDREGSYEQYF
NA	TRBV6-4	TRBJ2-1	CASSDRGGGPMNEQFF
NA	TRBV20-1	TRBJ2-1	CSATFGGAGEQFF
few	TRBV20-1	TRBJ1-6	CSARPRYSSYNSPLHF
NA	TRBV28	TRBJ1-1	CASSFFRGAGTEAFF
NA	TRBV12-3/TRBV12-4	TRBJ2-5	CASTQQGAGETQYF
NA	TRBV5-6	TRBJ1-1	CASTGTGMTEAFF
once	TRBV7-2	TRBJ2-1	CASSLVGPPAYNEQFF
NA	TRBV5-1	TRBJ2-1	CASSTGLGGGEQFF
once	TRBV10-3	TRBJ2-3	CAIRLAADTDTQYF
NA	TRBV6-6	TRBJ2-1	CASTSARTSVCNEQFF
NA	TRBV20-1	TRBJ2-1	CSASLQGRGSNEQFF
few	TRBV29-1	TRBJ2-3	CSAVWGAATDTQYF
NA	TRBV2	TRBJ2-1	CASSRSGGGNEQFF
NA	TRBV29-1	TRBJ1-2	CSSSRNHYGYTF
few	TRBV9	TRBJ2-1	CASSGLKPKQFF
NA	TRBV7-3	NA	CASSPSAGAPHEQYF
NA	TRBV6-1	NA	CASSKLAWDRNYEQYF
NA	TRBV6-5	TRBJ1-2	CASSYLRTGGGYGYTF
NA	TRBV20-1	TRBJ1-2	CSALAGVHGYTF
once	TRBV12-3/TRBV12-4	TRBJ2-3	CASSSTSGRRVDTQYF
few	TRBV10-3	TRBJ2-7	CAISESRQGTYEQYF
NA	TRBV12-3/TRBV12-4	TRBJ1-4	CASTDPTGVGEKLFF
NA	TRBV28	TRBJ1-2	CASSFEGHSYGYTF
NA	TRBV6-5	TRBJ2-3	CASSYVTGQSRITPPDTQYF
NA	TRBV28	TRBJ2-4	CASSLSGQKNIQYF
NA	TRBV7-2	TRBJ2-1	CASSLTRDSVNEQFF
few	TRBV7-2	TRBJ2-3	CASSLAIGLAGVDTQYF
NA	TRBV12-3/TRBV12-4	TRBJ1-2	CASSLRSFRGPENYGYTF
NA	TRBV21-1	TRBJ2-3	CASSRRGQGRLVPDTQYF
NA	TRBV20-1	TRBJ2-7	CSARGLLKHEQYF
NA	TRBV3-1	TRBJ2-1	CASSHNGGIPYNEQFF
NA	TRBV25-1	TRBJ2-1	CASSEAVGSAYNEQFF
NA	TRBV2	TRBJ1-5	CASSQGNSNQPQHF
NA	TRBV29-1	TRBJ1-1	CSVRAAKNTEAFF
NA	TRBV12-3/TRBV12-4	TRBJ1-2	CASSFPGTYYGYTF
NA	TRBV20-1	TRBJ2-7	CSAASGQGAYEQYF
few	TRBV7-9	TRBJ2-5	CASSLPSGTEETQYF
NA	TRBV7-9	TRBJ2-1	CASRRQEENSYNEQFF
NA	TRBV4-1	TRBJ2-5	CASSPVDTSGQETQYF
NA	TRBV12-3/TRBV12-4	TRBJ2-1	CASNLNLRGGRNEQFF
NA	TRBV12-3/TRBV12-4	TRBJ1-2	CASSPLVGAGFGYTF
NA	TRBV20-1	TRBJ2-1	CSARVPSGSSYNEQFF
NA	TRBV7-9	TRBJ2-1	CASSLPLSSGTYNEQFF
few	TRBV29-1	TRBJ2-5	CSVKTSGGSGTQYF
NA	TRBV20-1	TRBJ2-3	CSAMAIWDRDTDTQYF
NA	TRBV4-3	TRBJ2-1	CASSRLVGAGGLYNEQFF
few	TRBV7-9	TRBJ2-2	CASSQRQGNTGELFF
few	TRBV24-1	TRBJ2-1	CATSDLRDTGDTLDRYNEQFF
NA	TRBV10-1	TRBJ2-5	CASMWDRTLQETQYF
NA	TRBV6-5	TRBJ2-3	CASSYGLGTDTQYF
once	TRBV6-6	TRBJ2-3	CASRGDRGFTDTQYF